This TCR beta chain was obtained from a study of blood T cells in healthy people across ages. Trimming removed 5 bases at V and 1 base at J, with 11 bases between. This CDR3 contains 15 residues. Germline values: CDR1 SGHAT, CDR2 FQNNGV. This clonotype was observed once. Next came a second PCR, run for roughly 6 to 11 cycles, which used a sample-barcoded 5' primer along with a J-beta primer mix. TCRdb reprocessed the 5' RACE reads via MiXCR and lists one record per CDR3 protein. This table has about 1.1 million distinct CDR3 sequences, less than 45% appearing once. This chain links TRBV11-2 with TRBJ2-2, with D tentatively TRBD2 (6 bases). This clonotype was sampled from a man younger than 35 in good health. The sample consisted of blood. CDR3 in amino acids: CASSPIAENTGELFF. CDR3 in DNA: TGTGCCAGCAGCCCAATAGCGGAGAACACCGGGGAGCTGTTTTTT.